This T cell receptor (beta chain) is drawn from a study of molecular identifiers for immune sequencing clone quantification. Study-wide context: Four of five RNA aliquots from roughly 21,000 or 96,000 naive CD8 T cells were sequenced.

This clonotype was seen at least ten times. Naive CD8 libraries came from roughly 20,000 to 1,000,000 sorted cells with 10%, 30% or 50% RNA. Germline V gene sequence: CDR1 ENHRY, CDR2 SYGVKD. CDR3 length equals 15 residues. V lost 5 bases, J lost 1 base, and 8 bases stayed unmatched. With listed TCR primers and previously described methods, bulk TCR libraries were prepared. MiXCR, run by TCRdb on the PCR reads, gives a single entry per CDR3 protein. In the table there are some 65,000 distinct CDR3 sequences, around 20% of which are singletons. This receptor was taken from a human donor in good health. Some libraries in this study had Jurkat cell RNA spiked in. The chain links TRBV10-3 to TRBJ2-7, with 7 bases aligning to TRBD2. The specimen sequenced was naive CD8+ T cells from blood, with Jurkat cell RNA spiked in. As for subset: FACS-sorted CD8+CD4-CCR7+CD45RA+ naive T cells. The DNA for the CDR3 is TGTGCCATCAGTATCCTAGCGGAGGGATCCTACGAGCAGTACTTC. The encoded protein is CAISILAEGSYEQYF.